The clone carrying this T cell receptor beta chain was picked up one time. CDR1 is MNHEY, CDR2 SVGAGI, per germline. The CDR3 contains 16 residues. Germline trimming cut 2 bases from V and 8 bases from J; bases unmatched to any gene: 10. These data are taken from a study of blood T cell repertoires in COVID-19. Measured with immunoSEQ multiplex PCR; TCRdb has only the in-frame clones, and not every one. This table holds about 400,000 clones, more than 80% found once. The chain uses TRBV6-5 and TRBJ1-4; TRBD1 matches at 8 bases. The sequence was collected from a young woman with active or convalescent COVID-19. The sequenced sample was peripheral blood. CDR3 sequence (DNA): TGTGCCAGCAGTTACAAGACAGGGGTTCAGCAGGAAAAACTGTTTTTT. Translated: CASSYKTGVQQEKLFF.